The clone carrying this T cell receptor (beta chain) was counted ten times or more. Antigen specificity is unknown. The data are from a study of regulatory T cells in long-lasting Graves disease. Study details: New Graves' disease cases had less than 3 months of antithyroid drugs.

Sequencing libraries for TCR beta were prepared with iRepertoire HTBI primers and Arm-PCR of CDR3 regions. TCRdb ran MiXCR on the multiplex PCR reads and lists one entry per CDR3 protein. Among around 400,000 distinct CDR3 sequences listed, 15% to 17% were seen once. Sample time point: newly diagnosed GD, antithyroid drugs for less than 3 months. With RNA extracted from PBMCs as input, the TCR library was made. CDR1 LGHDT and CDR2 YNNKEL come from the germline V gene (reference sequence). Deletions cut 0 bases from V and 4 bases from J, with 9 bases between. The length of the CDR3 is 14 residues. General study results and limits: New patients shared fewer public clonotypes (approximately 1,000) than persistent patients did (2,741). Persistent Graves' patients showed less TCR diversity than newly diagnosed patients showed.

Material: peripheral blood mononuclear cells (PBMCs), obtained at new diagnosis, from a patient treated with antithyroid drugs. This clonotype was sampled from a female donor with Graves disease. The chain is built from TRBV3-1 and TRBJ2-5, with D hard to call. The CDR3 sequence: CASSQDDLSETQYF. CDR3 DNA: TGTGCCAGCAGCCAAGATGATCTTTCAGAGACCCAGTACTTC.